This T cell receptor (beta chain) was recovered during a study of neurological immune-mediated disorders (dated by TCRdb to 2018 to 2020). Regarding the research as a whole: Among the approximately 35 multiple sclerosis patients, relapsing-remitting MS accounted for about 31 and secondary progressive MS accounted for 3. Peripheral blood TCR-beta repertoires from HTLV-I-associated myelopathy (HAM/TSP) patients, multiple sclerosis patients and healthy controls were compared by UMI-based sequencing. The 100 to 110 TCR-beta libraries covered PBMC samples along with longitudinal samples, technical triplicates, and paired sorted CD4+ and CD8+ T-cell subsets. The cohort comprised 68 subjects: roughly 15 HAM/TSP patients, 35 or so multiple sclerosis patients and about 20 healthy controls.

The table lists this clonotype with many counts. The antigen it binds to is not known. No much larger clone exists at a distance of one base, and base qualities are not known. Study-wide conclusions, independent of this receptor: TCR clonal expansion was greatest in HAM/TSP patients and smallest in MS patients, who ranked below even healthy controls. The MS cluster showed no association with clinical or MRI features, and the authors stated that larger cohorts are needed. Across subjects, expanded clones never shared an identical CDR3 amino acid sequence, which suggests that the TCR-beta repertoires in every group were private. In phylogenetic analysis, the repertoires of 18 of 34 MS patients grouped into a cluster of related CDR3 sequences, which suggests a possible signature at the repertoire level.

Trimming costs V 8 bases and J 7 bases, and their ends lie 9 bases apart. The CDR3 starts with the cysteine, ends with the phenylalanine, and has 11 residues. The read is trimmed to its CDR3 DNA, 33 bases read in frame from base 1. Per the germline V gene, MNHEY is the CDR1 and SVGAGI is the CDR2. cDNA was synthesized by template-switch 5'RACE using a primer with a 10-nucleotide random unique molecular identifier that tagged each TCR transcript. Every sequencing run yielded over 180 million TCR-beta sequences covering 15-18 subjects. The RNeasy kit was used to extract total RNA. The KAPA Real-time Library Amplification kit was used to amplify TCR-beta VDJ regions with primers for the TCR constant region and the 5'RACE anchor. Sample indexes and Illumina adaptors were added in a first PCR, and a second PCR then increased library yield. After Ampure bead purification, the TCR product of roughly 650 bp was size-selected on a 2% E-gel SizeSelection system. Before pooling, library quality was checked on a Bioanalyzer, concentration was measured with Qubit, and libraries were quantified with the Kapa Library Quantification kit. An Illumina HiSeq 2500 sequenced the libraries paired-end 2 x 150 bp. To increase sequence diversity, about 23-32% phiX was spiked into each library pool. In the authors' own workflow: The quality-filtered reads were processed with the UMI-based MiGEC pipeline, whose error correction step removed more than 80% of the raw TCR sequences. VDJ genes were aligned to IMGT germline references, and each clonotype was defined by a unique CDR3 amino acid sequence together with V-J genes. Clonal expansion, Shannon diversity and CDR3 relatedness (CalcPairwiseDistances, ClusterSamples) were evaluated with VDJtools, and phylogenetic trees were built with CLCbio workbench. A clone was classed as expanded if it had 8 or more unique UMIs, a cutoff based on coefficient-of-variation modelling across technical triplicates. Starting from the raw public reads, TCRdb applied fastp trimming at Q25, assembled clones with MiXCR and retained in-frame beta chains. Every distinct CDR3 protein forms one entry, paired with its most common genes and DNA. None of the V and J calls come from the authors' own analysis; TCRdb made them. Recorded for this sample are 20,000 or so distinct CDR3 sequences; more than 2% of them occurred a single time. The top ten hold 5.5% of the sample.

Libraries from unsorted PBMCs were made from 2 million PBMCs kept in RNAlater at -80 degrees C until RNA extraction. The multiple sclerosis patients were enrolled in a US clinical protocol that used magnetic resonance imaging to evaluate disease progression. Peripheral blood was subjected to Ficoll-Hypaque density gradient centrifugation to isolate PBMCs, which were then cryopreserved in liquid nitrogen. The sample taken for sequencing was PBMCs. The sequence is built from TRBV6-5 and TRBJ2-4; TRBD2 is perhaps the D gene, given 5 matching bases. The clonotype was recovered from a woman aged 18-29 years with multiple sclerosis. CDR3 region: CASAGANIQYF. At the DNA level, the sequence is TGTGCCAGCGCGGGCGCGAACATTCAGTACTTC.